The T cell receptor (beta chain) described here comes from a study of blood T cell repertoires in COVID-19. Study details: The cDNA or gDNA used as material had been derived from T cells, B-cell-depleted T cells, or PBMCs.

The repertoire was sequenced with immunoSEQ multiplex PCR; TCRdb's copy has only in-frame clones and lacks some. The sample carries nearly 350,000 clones, about 90% recorded once. The CDR3 covers 14 residues. Germline lookup yields CDR1 MDHEN and CDR2 SYDVKM. The V gene lost 7 bases and the J gene lost 0 bases, with 11 bases spanning the gap. Membership in each cohort depended on participant-reported clinical history. V gene TRBV28 combines with J gene TRBJ2-3; D is perhaps TRBD1 (6 bases). This TCR derives from a woman between 25 and 40 years old who had recovered from COVID-19. Sequencing was carried out using PBMCs or T cells enriched from blood (not recorded which). The CDR3 region is CASNNRVSTDTQYF. The DNA for the CDR3 is TGTGCCAGCAACAACAGGGTTAGCACAGATACGCAGTATTTT. The full variable domain, rest sourced from reference TRBV28 and TRBJ2-3, is DVKVTQSSRYLVKRTGEKVFLECVQDMDHENMFWYRQDPGLGLRLIYFSYDVKMKEKGDIPEGYSVSREKKERFSLILESASTNQTSMYLCASNNRVSTDTQYFGPGTRLTVL.